The next 29 T cell receptor beta chains were all read from a single sample in a study of cytomegalovirus exposure and HLA in healthy donors. The PCR was carried out with 60 Vbeta primers and 13 Jbeta primers. Repertoires were generated with immunoSEQ multiplex PCR, while TCRdb's copy carries only in-frame clones and drops some. Of 200,000 to 300,000 clones in the sample, around 78% were seen once. The sample taken for sequencing was PBMCs. Receptor source: a boy under 18 in good health and CMV-seronegative.

The rearrangement uses TRBV2 and TRBJ2-7; D not resolved. This CDR3 is 13 amino acids long. Deletions cut 6 bases from V and 4 bases from J, with 13 bases between. In germline, CDR1 is SNHLY, CDR2 FYNNEI. The CDR3 loop is CASSGSPLYEQYF. The CDR3 coding sequence is TGTGCCAGCAGCGGTTCCCCCCTTTACGAGCAGTACTTC.

This sequence joins TRBV5-1 and TRBJ2-2; 9 nucleotides match TRBD1. Germline CDR1 SGHRS, CDR2 YFSETQ. This CDR3 comprises 16 residues. Trimming at V came to 5 bases and at J to 3 bases, leaving 8 bases not matched to a gene. The CDR3 region has the DNA TGCGCCAGCAGTCCGACCGGGACAGGGTACACCGGGGAGCTGTTTTTT. Amino acid sequence: CASSPTGTGYTGELFF.

V usage is TRBV9 and J usage is TRBJ2-7, with 10 bases matching TRBD2. Losses at the gene ends were 1 base for V and 9 bases for J; bases not matched to a gene: 7. Germline CDR1 is SGDLS and CDR2 is YYNGEE. The CDR3 is 14 amino acids. The CDR3 is CASSVRAGGPRQYF. CDR3 bases: TGTGCCAGCAGCGTAAGAGCGGGGGGGCCTCGGCAGTACTTC. The full variable domain, in which reference TRBV9 and TRBJ2-7 provide the parts outside the CDR3, is DSGVTQTPKHLITATGQRVTLRCSPRSGDLSVYWYQQSLDQGLQFLIQYYNGEERAKGNILERFSAQQFPDLHSELNLSSLELGDSALYFCASSVRAGGPRQYFGPGTRLTVT.

V is TRBV7-8 and J is TRBJ1-1, with 10 bases lining up with TRBD1. V gave up 4 bases and J gave up 5 bases; unmatched junction bases: 1. This CDR3 has 13 residues. Germline V gene lookup returns CDR1 SGHVS and CDR2 FQNEAQ. CDR3: CASSWDRGTEAFF. The CDR3 coding sequence is TGTGCCAGCAGCTGGGACAGGGGAACTGAAGCTTTCTTT.

In its sample, this clone was seen once. The chain employs TRBV5-1 and TRBJ1-2; possibly TRBD1 for D (5 bases). This CDR3 region has 15 residues. Germline CDR1 and CDR2: SGHRS and YFSETQ. The ends were cut back, 4 bases at V and 0 bases at J, with 13 bases in the middle. The CDR3: CASSPWTRANYGYTF. The CDR3 nucleotides read TGCGCCAGCAGCCCATGGACACGAGCTAACTATGGCTACACCTTC.

This chain uses TRBV9 with TRBJ2-3; TRBD2 aligns across 8 bases. Trimming at V came to 4 bases and at J to 2 bases, leaving 12 bases not matched to a gene. CDR3 length equals 17 residues. Germline V gene sequence: CDR1 SGDLS, CDR2 YYNGEE. In nucleotides, the CDR3 is TGTGCCAGCAGCCCAACCGGGACTAGGGGTTTCACAGATACGCAGTATTTT. Residues: CASSPTGTRGFTDTQYF. Full variable domain (rest looked up from reference TRBV9 and TRBJ2-3): DSGVTQTPKHLITATGQRVTLRCSPRSGDLSVYWYQQSLDQGLQFLIQYYNGEERAKGNILERFSAQQFPDLHSELNLSSLELGDSALYFCASSPTGTRGFTDTQYFGPGTRLTVL.

The genes are TRBV5-1 and TRBJ1-1; 8 bases are a match to TRBD1. The CDR3 loop spans 15 amino acids. The ends lost 3 bases at V and 8 bases at J; junction bases unmatched: 12. Germline CDR1 and CDR2: SGHRS and YFSETQ. As DNA, the CDR3 is TGCGCCAGCAGCTGGACCGGGACAGGAAGATCCGAAGCTTTCTTT. Protein product: CASSWTGTGRSEAFF.

The V and J genes are TRBV7-3 and TRBJ2-3; 8 positions match TRBD1. Unmatched junction bases numbered 4, after V lost 5 bases and J lost 0 bases. CDR3 length equals 15 residues. Germline values: CDR1 SGHTA, CDR2 FQGTGA. This CDR3 is CASSPQGASTDTQYF. DNA for the CDR3: TGTGCCAGCAGCCCGCAGGGGGCTAGCACAGATACGCAGTATTTT. Full variable domain (missing parts from reference TRBV7-3 and TRBJ2-3): GAGVSQTPSNKVTEKGKYVELRCDPISGHTALYWYRQSLGQGPEFLIYFQGTGAADDSGLPNDRFFAVRPEGSVSTLKIQRTERGDSAVYLCASSPQGASTDTQYFGPGTRLTVL.

J is TRBJ1-2 and V is TRBV10-3, with 12 positions matching TRBD1. Germline CDR1 ENHRY, CDR2 SYGVKD. The V gene end was trimmed by 3 bases and the J gene end by 8 bases; junction bases not matched to a gene: 7. The CDR3 consists of 15 residues. CDR3 DNA: TGTGCCATCAGTGAACCGGGACAGGGGGCAAGGGGCTACACCTTC. It encodes CAISEPGQGARGYTF.

V is TRBV27 and J is TRBJ2-3; D is ambiguous. The CDR3 contains 13 residues. Looked up from germline, CDR1 is MNHEY and CDR2 is SMNVEV (reference sequence). The V end lost 8 bases, the J end lost 5 bases, and 14 bases lay between the germline ends. The CDR3 sequence: CASPPSGRDTQYF. The CDR3 nucleotides read TGTGCCAGCCCCCCGAGTGGGCGAGATACGCAGTATTTT.

The chain carries TRBV29-1 and TRBJ2-2; D uncertain. The CDR3 runs to 11 residues. The V end lost 7 bases, the J end lost 6 bases, and 9 bases lay between the germline ends. Germline V gene data show CDR1 as SQVTM and CDR2 as ANQGSEA. CDR3 residues: CSARLAGELFF. CDR3 bases: TGCAGCGCCCGATTAGCCGGGGAGCTGTTTTTT.

CDR3 loop: CASSGVGQGYSGANVLTF. The DNA of the CDR3 is TGCGCCAGCAGCGGGGTCGGACAGGGTTACTCTGGGGCCAACGTCCTGACTTTC. V and J are TRBV5-1 and TRBJ2-6, with 8 positions matching TRBD1. The V and J ends lost 4 bases and 0 bases, in that order; junction bases with no gene match: 9. CDR1 and CDR2 (germline): SGHRS, YFSETQ. The CDR3 is made up of 18 amino acids.

The chain couples TRBV5-1 to TRBJ2-2; TRBD1 matches at 8 bases. The CDR3 covers 14 residues. V lost 5 bases, J lost 6 bases, and 6 bases stayed unmatched. Germline loops: CDR1 SGHRS, CDR2 YFSETQ. The CDR3 region has the DNA TGCGCCAGCAGTCTGCAACAGGGGGCCGGGGAGCTGTTTTTT. Translated, it gives CASSLQQGAGELFF.

The CDR3 sequence is CASSLGANYGYTF. The DNA of the CDR3 is TGTGCCAGCAGTTTAGGAGCTAACTATGGCTACACCTTC. This chain links TRBV27 with TRBJ1-2, with unresolved D. Germline V lookup: CDR1 MNHEY, CDR2 SMNVEV (reference sequence). V lost 2 bases, J lost 0 bases, and 4 bases lay in between. The CDR3 loop spans 13 amino acids.

The genes are TRBV5-6 and TRBJ2-2, with D perhaps matching TRBD1 (5 bases). V was pared by 4 bases and J by 5 bases, with 15 bases between. The CDR3 runs 15 residues. Germline lookup yields CDR1 SGHDT and CDR2 YYEEEE. The CDR3 region has the DNA TGTGCCAGCAGCCTGGGCTTTAGGGGTACCGGGGAGCTGTTTTTT. Its translation is CASSLGFRGTGELFF.

V and J are TRBV27 and TRBJ1-1; 8 bases fit TRBD1. The CDR3 totals 16 residues. J was trimmed by 0 bases and V by 5 bases; bases with no gene match: 8. Germline lookup yields CDR1 MNHEY and CDR2 SMNVEV (reference sequence). CDR3 in DNA: TGTGCCAGCAGTCCTCAGGGGGCGTTGATGAACACTGAAGCTTTCTTT. It is translated as CASSPQGALMNTEAFF.

The genes are TRBV29-1 and TRBJ2-7, with a tentative D call TRBD2 (6 bases). The V and J ends lost 4 bases and 3 bases respectively, with 13 bases between them. The CDR3 has 13 amino acids. CDR1 SQVTM and CDR2 ANQGSEA come from the germline V gene. The CDR3 here is CSVVAEGYYEQYF. The CDR3 DNA is TGCAGCGTTGTCGCGGAGGGCTACTACGAGCAGTACTTC.

The chain links TRBV7-9 to TRBJ2-7, with 8 bases identical to TRBD1. Losses at the gene ends were 4 bases for V and 0 bases for J; bases not matched to a gene: 5. Germline loops: CDR1 SEHNR, CDR2 FQNEAQ (reference sequence). This CDR3 is 15 amino acids long. CDR3 DNA: TGTGCCAGCAGCTCCATCAGGGGGCCCTCCTACGAGCAGTACTTC. Its translation is CASSSIRGPSYEQYF.

This clone was picked up a small number of times. This rearrangement joins TRBV5-4 to TRBJ1-1; the match to TRBD1 covers 9 bases. Unmatched junction bases numbered 1, after V lost 3 bases and J lost 4 bases. The V gene's germline CDR1 is SGHNT and CDR2 YYREEE (reference sequence). CDR3 length: 13 amino acids. The CDR3 nucleotides are TGTGCCAGCAGCTGGGGACAGGGCACTGAAGCTTTCTTT. Its translation: CASSWGQGTEAFF. Full variable domain (remainder filled in from reference TRBV5-4 and TRBJ1-1): ETGVTQSPTHLIKTRGQQVTLRCSSQSGHNTVSWYQQALGQGPQFIFQYYREEENGRGNFPPRFSGLQFPNYSSELNVNALELDDSALYLCASSWGQGTEAFFGQGTRLTVV.

J is TRBJ1-4 and V is TRBV5-4; D perhaps matches TRBD1 (5 bases). Germline lookup yields CDR1 SGHNT and CDR2 YYREEE (reference sequence). This CDR3 has 15 amino acids. V was cut by 2 bases and J by 4 bases, with 12 bases left in between. The CDR3 DNA sequence: TGTGCCAGCAGCTTATCAGGGAAGGGTAATGAAAAACTGTTTTTT. Its translation: CASSLSGKGNEKLFF. Looking up the rest from reference TRBV5-4 and TRBJ1-4 gives the full variable domain: ETGVTQSPTHLIKTRGQQVTLRCSSQSGHNTVSWYQQALGQGPQFIFQYYREEENGRGNFPPRFSGLQFPNYSSELNVNALELDDSALYLCASSLSGKGNEKLFFGSGTQLSVL.

V and J are TRBV14 and TRBJ2-3, with 15 bases that match TRBD2. The V gene end was trimmed by 4 bases and the J gene end by 1 base; junction bases not matched to a gene: 3. The V gene's germline CDR1 is SGHDN and CDR2 FVKESK. The CDR3 covers 17 residues. CDR3 coding DNA: TGTGCCAGCAGCCCCTGGACTAGCGGGAGGGGCACAGATACGCAGTATTTT. This translates into CASSPWTSGRGTDTQYF.

This clone has only a few counts. The rearrangement links TRBV5-1 to TRBJ2-7; D gene uncertain. V was trimmed by 1 base and J by 0 bases, leaving 11 bases between them. This CDR3 contains 15 residues. The germline V gene encodes CDR1 SGHRS and CDR2 YFSETQ. CDR3 in DNA: TGCGCCAGCAGCTTGCTAGGAACCAGCTCCTACGAGCAGTACTTC. Protein: CASSLLGTSSYEQYF.

The chain carries TRBV7-3 and TRBJ2-7; no clear D gene. The CDR3 length is 15 residues. Germline loops: CDR1 SGHTA, CDR2 FQGTGA. Trimming stripped 5 bases from V and 6 bases from J, with 20 bases between. CDR3 nucleotide sequence: TGTGCCAGCAGCCCCACGAGACTGCTCCCAGCCGAGCAGTACTTC. Its protein is CASSPTRLLPAEQYF. The full variable domain, completed using reference TRBV7-3 and TRBJ2-7, is GAGVSQTPSNKVTEKGKYVELRCDPISGHTALYWYRQSLGQGPEFLIYFQGTGAADDSGLPNDRFFAVRPEGSVSTLKIQRTERGDSAVYLCASSPTRLLPAEQYFGPGTRLTVT.

The chain couples TRBV9 to TRBJ2-1; 15 bases are shared with TRBD2. V lost 7 bases to trimming and J lost 5 bases; unmatched junction nucleotides: 4. Looked up from germline, CDR1 is SGDLS and CDR2 is YYNGEE. The CDR3 length is 15 residues. CDR3 sequence: CASGTSGGYNNEQFF. The DNA of the CDR3 is TGTGCCAGCGGGACTAGCGGGGGGTACAACAATGAGCAGTTCTTC.

V is TRBV7-9 and J is TRBJ2-7; D may be TRBD2 (5 bases). CDR1 is SEHNR, CDR2 FQNEAQ, per germline (reference sequence). Trimming stripped 4 bases from V and 5 bases from J, with 21 bases between. The CDR3 loop spans 16 amino acids. CDR3 coding DNA: TGTGCCAGCAGCTCTATGAACGGGGTGGTCGCCCACGAGCAGTACTTC. Translating gives CASSSMNGVVAHEQYF.

The J gene is TRBJ2-3, the V gene TRBV29-1, with D possibly being TRBD1 (6 bases). V was shortened by 3 bases and J by 5 bases, with 21 bases between the two germline ends. This CDR3 is built from 16 residues. Per germline, CDR1 SQVTM and CDR2 ANQGSEA. The CDR3 sequence is CSVEFGTGIEGDTQYF. The CDR3 DNA is TGCAGCGTTGAGTTTGGAACAGGGATCGAGGGAGATACGCAGTATTTT.

This clone came up a few times. The V and J genes are TRBV5-1 and TRBJ2-1, with D unclear. Trimming pared 4 bases from V and 0 bases from J, leaving 14 bases between. The CDR3 is 16 residues long. Germline CDR1 and CDR2: SGHRS and YFSETQ. The CDR3 sequence: CASSLAGLSSYNEQFF. CDR3 bases: TGCGCCAGCAGCCTGGCCGGGTTGAGCTCCTACAATGAGCAGTTCTTC. The variable domain in full, completed from reference TRBV5-1 and TRBJ2-1, reads KAGVTQTPRYLIKTRGQQVTLSCSPISGHRSVSWYQQTPGQGLQFLFEYFSETQRNKGNFPGRFSGRQFSNSRSEMNVSTLELGDSALYLCASSLAGLSSYNEQFFGPGTRLTVL.

The chain links TRBV7-9 to TRBJ1-1, with D unresolved. The CDR3 has 12 residues. CDR1 is SEHNR and CDR2 is FQNEAQ in the germline V gene (reference sequence). Trimming took off 5 bases at V and 7 bases at J, with 11 bases between the two ends. CDR3 residues: CASSLGLREAFF. CDR3 DNA: TGTGCCAGCAGCCTGGGCCTCCGTGAAGCTTTCTTT.

The chain recombines TRBV11-3 with TRBJ2-2; the match to TRBD1 covers 8 bases. Germline V gene sequence: CDR1 SGHNT, CDR2 YENEEA. Losses at the gene ends were 1 base for V and 4 bases for J; bases not matched to a gene: 11. This CDR3 spans 18 amino acids. This chain's CDR3 is CASSLGTGKGTSTGELFF. The CDR3 nucleotides are TGTGCCAGCAGCTTAGGGACAGGGAAGGGTACAAGCACCGGGGAGCTGTTTTTT.